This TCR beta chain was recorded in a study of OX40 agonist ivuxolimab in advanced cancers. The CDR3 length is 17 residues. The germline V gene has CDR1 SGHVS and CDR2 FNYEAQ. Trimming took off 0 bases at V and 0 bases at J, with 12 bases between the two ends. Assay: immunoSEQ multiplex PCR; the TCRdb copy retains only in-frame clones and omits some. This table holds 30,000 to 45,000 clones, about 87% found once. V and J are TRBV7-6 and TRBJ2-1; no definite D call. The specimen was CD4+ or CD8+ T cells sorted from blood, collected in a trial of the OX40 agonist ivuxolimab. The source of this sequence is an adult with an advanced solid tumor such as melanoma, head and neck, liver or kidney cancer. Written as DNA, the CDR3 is TGTGCCAGCAGCTTAGCGTGGCGGACCAGCTCCTACAATGAGCAGTTCTTC. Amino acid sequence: CASSLAWRTSSYNEQFF.